The rows below give T cell receptor beta chains drawn from one sample of a study of sequential checkpoint blockade in melanoma. TCRdb's copy holds only in-frame clones and misses some; the assay was immunoSEQ multiplex PCR. The sample contains about 17,000 clones, 70% of which appear only once. Sequences were derived from CD8+ T cells sorted from blood (inferred from file names), sampled from a patient given nivolumab and ipilimumab in sequence. The origin of the receptors is a human donor with melanoma. Each CDR3 is given with its conserved first and last residue. D genes are given only for firm matches. A row's size may be missing; if present it is once, few, many or a size class.

>TRBD1|NA|TRBV9|14|TRBJ2-5
TGTGCCAGCAGCCGGACAGGGGGGCGGGAGACCCAGTACTTC
CASSRTGGRETQYF
>TRBD2|NA|TRBV5-4|16|TRBJ2-1
TGTGCCAGCAGCTTGGCTTCGGGACTAGCGGGCCGGGAGCAGTTCTTC
CASSLASGLAGREQFF
>TRBD2|NA|TRBV2|16|TRBJ2-3
TGTGCCAGCAGTGGACTAGCGGGAGGACTGACAGATACGCAGTATTTT
CASSGLAGGLTDTQYF
>TRBD2|NA|TRBV9|18|TRBJ2-3
TGTGCCAGCAGCGCCTCCGGGACTAGCGGGGGAGTCACAGATACGCAGTATTTT
CASSASGTSGGVTDTQYF
>TRBD1|NA|TRBV7-1|15|TRBJ1-3
TGTGCCAGCAGCTACAGGGGTAGAGCTGGAAACACCATATATTTT
CASSYRGRAGNTIYF
>NA|once|TRBV6-6|15|TRBJ2-3
TGTGCCAGCATGGGAATTGGGACTAGCACAGATACGCAGTATTTT
CASMGIGTSTDTQYF
>NA|NA|TRBV5-5|14|TRBJ2-7
TGTGCCAGCAGCTTGGCGGACAGCCTATACGAGCAGTACTTC
CASSLADSLYEQYF
>NA|NA|TRBV9|17|TRBJ2-1
TGTGCCAGCAGCGTAGGCCGGAGCGGGTCAGCCTACAATGAGCAGTTCTTC
CASSVGRSGSAYNEQFF
>TRBD2|NA|TRBV9|14|TRBJ2-5
TGTGCCAGCAGCCATGGGGGGGTGGTCGAGACCCAGTACTTC
CASSHGGVVETQYF
>NA|NA|TRBV6-1|13|TRBJ1-4
TGTGCCAGCAGAAGGGGGGGGAATGAAAAACTGTTTTTT
CASRRGGNEKLFF
>NA|NA|TRBV2|13|TRBJ2-3
TGTGCCAGCAGTGAAGCTCCGGGGAATACGCAGTATTTT
CASSEAPGNTQYF
>TRBD1|NA|TRBV11-3|15|TRBJ1-1
TGTGCCAGCAGCTCAAGACAGGGGATGAACACTGAAGCTTTCTTT
CASSSRQGMNTEAFF
>NA|NA|TRBV6-5|15|TRBJ1-5
TGTGCCAGCAGTTACCGGGGTGGAGGCAATCAGCCCCAGCATTTT
CASSYRGGGNQPQHF
>TRBD1|NA|TRBV9|16|TRBJ2-1
TGTGCCAGCAGCGTAGATCCGGGACAGCCTTTGGATGAGCAGTTCTTC
CASSVDPGQPLDEQFF
>NA|NA|TRBV9|13|TRBJ1-5
TGTGCCAGCAGCGCAGGGGAAGGTCAGCCCCAGCATTTT
CASSAGEGQPQHF
>NA|NA|TRBV5-5|14|TRBJ2-3
TGTGCCAGCAGCTCTGACGGGGACACAGATACGCAGTATTTT
CASSSDGDTDTQYF
>NA|NA|TRBV6-6|15|TRBJ1-1
TGTGCCAGCAGTTACGGCCAAGGGGGAGATACTGAAGCTTTCTTT
CASSYGQGGDTEAFF
>TRBD1|once|TRBV7-6|18|TRBJ2-1
TGTGCCAGCAGCTTAATACTATCCGGACAGGGGGCTAGGGATGAGCAGTTCTTC
CASSLILSGQGARDEQFF
>NA|NA|TRBV7-6|14|TRBJ2-2
TGTGCCAGCCGAGACCAGGCCGGGAGCGGGGAGCTGTTTTTT
CASRDQAGSGELFF
>TRBD1|NA|TRBV23-1|15|TRBJ1-1
TGCGCCAGCAGTCGACAGGGAGGCGTAAAAACTGAAGCTTTCTTT
CASSRQGGVKTEAFF
>NA|once|TRBV27|15|TRBJ1-2
TGTGCCAGCAGTTTTGCCCCCGACGGGAACTATGGCTACACCTTC
CASSFAPDGNYGYTF
>NA|NA|TRBV4-3|15|TRBJ2-7
TGCGCCAGCAGCCAAGAGGTGCGGGGGCTCTACGAGCAGTACTTC
CASSQEVRGLYEQYF
>NA|NA|TRBV29-1|15|TRBJ2-1
TGCAGCGTTGATGGCCCTTTACTAGATAACAATGAGCAGTTCTTC
CSVDGPLLDNNEQFF
>TRBD2|NA|TRBV7-2|12|TRBJ2-7
TGTGCCAGCAGCTTATGGGGGGGGGAGCAGTACTTC
CASSLWGGEQYF